The clone carrying this T cell receptor beta chain was seen a handful of times. The CDR3 extends over 11 amino acids. The ends were cut back, 5 bases at V and 4 bases at J, with 9 bases in the middle. The germline V gene has CDR1 DFQATT and CDR2 SNEGSKA (reference sequence). In Seattle, patients joined the study during active infection and were tracked longitudinally. The sample belongs to a study of blood T cell repertoires in COVID-19. About the research overall: Italy, Spain and the United States were the sources of the convalescent and acute COVID-19 samples.

Per the original data handling: Reference gene primer amplification gave estimated nucleated cell counts. The method was immunoSEQ multiplex PCR; TCRdb's version includes in-frame clones alone and lacks a portion of them. That table furnishes V, J and clone size, whereas the DNA furnished D and trimming. The table has some 200,000 clones, around 81% seen once. The receptor was derived from a woman at least 80 years old with COVID-19, enrolled during active disease. V gene TRBV20-1 combines with J gene TRBJ2-7; D remains ambiguous. Sequenced material: peripheral blood. The CDR3 is CSALDMYEQYF. The CDR3 DNA reads TGCAGTGCTCTTGACATGTACGAGCAGTACTTC.